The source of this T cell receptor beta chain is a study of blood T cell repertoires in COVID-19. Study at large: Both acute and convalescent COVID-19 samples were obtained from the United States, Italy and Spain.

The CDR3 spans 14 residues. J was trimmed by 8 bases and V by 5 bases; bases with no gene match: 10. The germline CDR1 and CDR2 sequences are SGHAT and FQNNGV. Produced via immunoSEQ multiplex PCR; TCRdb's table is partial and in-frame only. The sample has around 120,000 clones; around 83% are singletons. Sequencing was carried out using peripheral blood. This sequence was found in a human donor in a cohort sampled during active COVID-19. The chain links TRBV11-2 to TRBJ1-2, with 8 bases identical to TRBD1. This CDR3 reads CASSPDRGGEGYTF. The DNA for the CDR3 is TGTGCCAGCAGCCCCGACAGGGGCGGGGAAGGCTACACCTTC. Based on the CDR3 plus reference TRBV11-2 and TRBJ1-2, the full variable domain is EAGVAQSPRYKIIEKRQSVAFWCNPISGHATLYWYQQILGQGPKLLIQFQNNGVVDDSQLPKDRFSAERLKGVDSTLKIQPAKLEDSAVYLCASSPDRGGEGYTFGSGTRLTVV.